The 13 T cell receptor beta chains below all came from one sample that was sequenced in a study of T cells after yellow fever vaccination. From the 5' RACE reads, TCRdb called clonotypes with MiXCR, one entry per CDR3 protein. Of 620,000 or so distinct CDR3 sequences in the sample, around an eighth were seen once. Here the sequenced sample was PBMCs, taken on the day of the yellow fever booster vaccination. These receptors all stem from a man aged 25 to 40 who received the YFV17D yellow fever vaccine.

The rearrangement links TRBV3-1 to TRBJ2-1; D is possibly TRBD1 (6 bases). Germline assignment: CDR1 LGHDT and CDR2 YNNKEL (reference sequence). The V end was cut by 1 base, the J end by 6 bases, with 13 bases between. This CDR3 comprises 15 residues. Written as DNA, the CDR3 is TGTGCCAGCAGCCAAGTCAGGGACAACTCCAATGAGCAGTTCTTC. It translates to CASSQVRDNSNEQFF.

The V gene is TRBV5-1, the J gene TRBJ2-1; D might be TRBD1 (6 bases). Trimming took off 2 bases at V and 2 bases at J, with 11 bases between the two ends. The CDR3 has 15 amino acids. The V gene's germline CDR1 is SGHRS and CDR2 YFSETQ. DNA of the CDR3: TGCGCCAGCAGCTTCGTGGACAGTACCTACAATGAGCAGTTCTTC. Translated: CASSFVDSTYNEQFF.

This clonotype came up a few times. CDR3 loop: CASSPGLSPGGETQYF. The CDR3 bases are TGTGCCAGCTCACCAGGGCTCTCACCCGGAGGAGAGACCCAGTACTTC. The rearrangement uses TRBV18 and TRBJ2-5; D might be TRBD2 (5 bases). V was trimmed by 2 bases and J by 4 bases, leaving 17 bases between them. The CDR3 runs to 16 residues. Germline V gene sequence: CDR1 KGHSH, CDR2 LQKENI.

In its sample, this clonotype was seen a few times. CDR3 DNA: TGTGCCACCAGCAGAGATTCGACAGTCAGCAATCAGCCCCAGCATTTT. This gives the protein CATSRDSTVSNQPQHF. The gene calls are TRBV15 and TRBJ1-5; possible D gene TRBD1, 5 bases. Germline assignment: CDR1 LNHNV and CDR2 YYDKDF (reference sequence). CDR3 size: 16 residues. With 0 bases removed from V and 1 base from J, the gap between germline ends came to 10 bases.

The J gene is TRBJ2-7, the V gene TRBV6-5; 7 nucleotides align to TRBD1. Germline-derived CDR1 and CDR2 are MNHEY and SVGAGI. V lost 6 bases, J lost 1 base, and 6 bases stayed unmatched. CDR3 length equals 14 residues. The CDR3 protein is CASRYPGGSYEQYF. CDR3 nucleotide sequence: TGTGCCAGCAGGTATCCAGGGGGATCCTACGAGCAGTACTTC.

The rearrangement uses TRBV4-3 and TRBJ2-7; D may be TRBD2 (7 bases). Trimming took off 0 bases at V and 6 bases at J, with 12 bases between the two ends. The CDR3 runs 14 residues. The germline V gene has CDR1 LGHNA and CDR2 YSLEER. For the CDR3, the DNA is TGCGCCAGCAGCCAAGAGAGGGGGGGGCGCGAGCAGTACTTC. Translation gives CASSQERGGREQYF.

This clonotype was found a few times. This rearrangement joins TRBV7-3 to TRBJ2-1; 9 bases match TRBD2. V was pared by 5 bases and J by 9 bases, with 17 bases of the junction left unmatched. CDR1 is SGHTA and CDR2 is FQGTGA in the germline V gene. CDR3 length: 17 residues. Written as DNA, the CDR3 is TGTGCCAGCAGCCTAGGAGTGTTTGGCGGGAGGGCAGGTGAGCAGTTCTTC. It encodes CASSLGVFGGRAGEQFF.

A remark on this clonotype: Given the absence of the conserved phenylalanine or tryptophan at the CDR3 end, a read error is likely. The V call is TRBV7-6, the J call TRBJ2-1; 11 bases match TRBD1. Germline V lookup: CDR1 SGHVS, CDR2 FNYEAQ. The CDR3 is 14 residues long. The trim removed 5 bases at V and 13 bases at J, leaving 10 bases unmatched. The CDR3 sequence: CASSDRDRGSTQFL. The CDR3 DNA reads TGTGCCAGCAGCGACCGGGACAGGGGGAGTACTCAGTTCCTC.

The rearrangement links TRBV29-1 to TRBJ2-3; 10 bases match TRBD2. From germline, CDR1 is SQVTM and CDR2 ANQGSEA. V shed 4 bases and J 4 bases; nucleotides not matched to a gene: 8. The CDR3 covers 15 residues. As DNA, the CDR3 is TGCAGCGTTGGGGTTCTAGCGGGAGATTCAGATACGCAGTATTTT. Translating it yields CSVGVLAGDSDTQYF.

This chain joins TRBV4-3 and TRBJ2-1, with D possibly matching TRBD2 (5 bases). CDR1 LGHNA and CDR2 YSLEER come from the germline V gene. The CDR3 runs 16 residues. V was shortened by 4 bases and J by 7 bases, with 20 bases between the two germline ends. The CDR3 nucleotides are TGCGCCAGCAGCCGCGGGTCAACCCGAGACAAAAATGAGCAGTTCTTC. Its protein product is CASSRGSTRDKNEQFF.

V gene TRBV4-3 combines with J gene TRBJ2-3; 16 nucleotides agree with TRBD2. There are 16 residues in the CDR3. CDR1 LGHNA and CDR2 YSLEER come from the germline V gene. The V and J ends lost 4 bases and 11 bases, in that order; junction bases with no gene match: 9. The CDR3 region is CASSPDSGTSGREQYF. The CDR3 DNA reads TGCGCCAGCAGCCCTGACTCCGGGACTAGCGGGAGGGAGCAGTATTTT.

V and J are TRBV7-8 and TRBJ2-1, with D maybe TRBD2 (7 bases). Trimming removed 5 bases from V and 8 bases from J, with 10 bases in between. The CDR3 is made up of 12 amino acids. Germline lookup yields CDR1 SGHVS and CDR2 FQNEAQ. CDR3 protein: CASSRRGHEQFF. Written as DNA, the CDR3 is TGTGCCAGCAGCCGGCGGGGGCATGAGCAGTTCTTC.

This clonotype appeared many times. V usage is TRBV27 and J usage is TRBJ2-3; possibly TRBD2 for D (6 bases). This CDR3 is built from 15 residues. Trimming removed 0 bases at V and 5 bases at J, with 12 bases between. Germline loops: CDR1 MNHEY, CDR2 SMNVEV (reference sequence). This CDR3 is CASSLSGGGIDTQYF. In DNA form, the CDR3 reads TGTGCCAGCAGTTTATCCGGGGGAGGAATAGATACGCAGTATTTT.